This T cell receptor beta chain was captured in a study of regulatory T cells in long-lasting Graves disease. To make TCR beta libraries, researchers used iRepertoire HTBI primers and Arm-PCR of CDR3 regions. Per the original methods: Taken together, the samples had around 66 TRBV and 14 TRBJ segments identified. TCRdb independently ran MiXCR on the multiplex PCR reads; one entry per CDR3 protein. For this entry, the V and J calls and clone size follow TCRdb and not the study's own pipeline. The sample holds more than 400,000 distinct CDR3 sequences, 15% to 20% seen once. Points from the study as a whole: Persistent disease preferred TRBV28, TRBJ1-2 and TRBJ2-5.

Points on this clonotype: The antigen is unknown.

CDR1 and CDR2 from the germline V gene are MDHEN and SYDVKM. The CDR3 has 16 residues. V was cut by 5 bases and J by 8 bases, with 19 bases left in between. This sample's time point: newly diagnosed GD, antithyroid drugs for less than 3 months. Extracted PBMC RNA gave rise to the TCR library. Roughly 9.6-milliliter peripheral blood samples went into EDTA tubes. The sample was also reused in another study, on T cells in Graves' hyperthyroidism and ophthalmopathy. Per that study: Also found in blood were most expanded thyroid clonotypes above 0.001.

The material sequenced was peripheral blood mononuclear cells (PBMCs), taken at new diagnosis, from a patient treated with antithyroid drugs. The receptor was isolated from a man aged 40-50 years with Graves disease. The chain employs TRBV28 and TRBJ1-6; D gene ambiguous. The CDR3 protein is CASSTSRGRWDSPLHF. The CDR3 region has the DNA TGTGCCAGCAGTACCTCCCGTGGCCGGTGGGATTCACCCCTCCACTTT.